This TCR beta chain comes out of a study of T-cell reconstitution after alpha-beta-depleted transplantation in children. Molecular barcoding with unique molecular identifiers was used for the TCRbeta library. TCRdb reanalysed the PCR reads using MiXCR and keeps one entry per CDR3 protein. The table records more than 450,000 distinct CDR3 sequences, approximately 20% of them present only once. This sample comprised PBMCs from the stem cell graft donor, obtained from the stem cell graft. The TCR comes from a human donor who donated a stem cell graft to a child with acute lymphoblastic leukemia.

CDR3 coding DNA: TGTGCCAGCAGCTTGACAGGGTTGTCCAAAAACATTCAGTACTTC. It yields the protein CASSLTGLSKNIQYF. The chain couples TRBV7-9 to TRBJ2-4; 7 bases fit TRBD1. Germline values: CDR1 SEHNR, CDR2 FQNEAQ (reference sequence). Trimming cost V 3 bases and J 2 bases; bases outside gene matches: 4. The length of the CDR3 is 15 residues.